This T cell receptor beta chain derives from a study of early T cells in non-severe SARS-CoV-2 infection. On the study more broadly: With bulk RNA from unsorted whole blood as input, sequencing yielded unpaired chains.

Individual cDNA molecules carried attached unique molecular identifiers. TCRdb called the 5' RACE reads again in MiXCR, with one record for every CDR3 protein. The table shows tens of thousands of distinct CDR3 sequences, with around 5.7% occurring only once. General study findings and limits: Lookups in VDJdb leaned toward anti-spike CD8 responses and missed private and CD4 specificities.

Looked up from germline, CDR1 is LNHDA and CDR2 is SQIVND (reference sequence). Trimming took 2 bases from V and 3 from J, leaving 2 bases between them. This CDR3 has 12 residues. This clonotype was counted ten times or more. The antigen is not known. The TCR sequence derives from an adult who was a healthcare worker with PCR-confirmed SARS-CoV-2 infection or an uninfected control (not recorded which). The chain is built from TRBV19 and TRBJ1-3; D remains unclear. The sequencing input was whole blood. The CDR3 is CASSILGNTIYF. The CDR3 region has the DNA TGTGCCAGTAGTATACTTGGAAACACCATATATTTT.